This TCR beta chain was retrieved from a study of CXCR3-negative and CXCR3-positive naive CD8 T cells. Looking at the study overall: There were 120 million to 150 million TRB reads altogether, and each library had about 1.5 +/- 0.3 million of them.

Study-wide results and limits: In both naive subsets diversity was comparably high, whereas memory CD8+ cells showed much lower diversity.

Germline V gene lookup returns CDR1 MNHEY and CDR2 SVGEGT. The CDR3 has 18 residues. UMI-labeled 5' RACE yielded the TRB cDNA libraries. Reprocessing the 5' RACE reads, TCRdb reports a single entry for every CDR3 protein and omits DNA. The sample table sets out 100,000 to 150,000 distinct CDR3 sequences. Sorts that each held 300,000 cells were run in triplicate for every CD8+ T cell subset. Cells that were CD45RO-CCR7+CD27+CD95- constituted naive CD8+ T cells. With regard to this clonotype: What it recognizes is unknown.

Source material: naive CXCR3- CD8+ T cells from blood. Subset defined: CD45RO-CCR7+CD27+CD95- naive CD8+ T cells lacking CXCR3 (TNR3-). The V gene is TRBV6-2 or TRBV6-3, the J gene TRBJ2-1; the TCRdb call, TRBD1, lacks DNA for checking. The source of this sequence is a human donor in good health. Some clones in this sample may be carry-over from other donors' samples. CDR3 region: CASRKDPLYAGANNEQFF.